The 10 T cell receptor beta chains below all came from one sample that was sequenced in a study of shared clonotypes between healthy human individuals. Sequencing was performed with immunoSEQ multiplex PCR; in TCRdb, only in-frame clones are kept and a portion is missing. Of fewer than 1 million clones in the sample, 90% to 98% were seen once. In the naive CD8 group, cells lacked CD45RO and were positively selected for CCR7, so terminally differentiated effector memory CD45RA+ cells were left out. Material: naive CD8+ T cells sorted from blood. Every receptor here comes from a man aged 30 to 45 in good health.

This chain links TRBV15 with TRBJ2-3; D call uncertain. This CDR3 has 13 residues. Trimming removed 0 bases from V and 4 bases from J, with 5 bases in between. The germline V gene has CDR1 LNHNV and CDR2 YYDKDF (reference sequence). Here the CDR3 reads CATSRDGPDTQYF. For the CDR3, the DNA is TGTGCCACCAGCAGAGATGGTCCAGATACGCAGTATTTT.

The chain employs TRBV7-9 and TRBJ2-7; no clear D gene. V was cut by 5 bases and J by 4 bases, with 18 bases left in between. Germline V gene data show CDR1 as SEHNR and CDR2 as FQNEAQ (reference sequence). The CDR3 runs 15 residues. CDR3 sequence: CASSPNSGPLYEQYF. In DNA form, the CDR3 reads TGTGCCAGCAGCCCGAATAGTGGACCCTTATACGAGCAGTACTTC.

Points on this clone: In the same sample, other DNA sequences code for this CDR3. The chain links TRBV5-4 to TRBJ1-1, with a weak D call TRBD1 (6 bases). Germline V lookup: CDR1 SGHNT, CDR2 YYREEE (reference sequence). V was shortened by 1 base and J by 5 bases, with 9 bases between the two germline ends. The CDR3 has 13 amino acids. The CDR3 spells CASSLTGATEAFF. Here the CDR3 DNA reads TGTGCCAGCAGCTTGACGGGGGCGACTGAAGCTTTCTTT.

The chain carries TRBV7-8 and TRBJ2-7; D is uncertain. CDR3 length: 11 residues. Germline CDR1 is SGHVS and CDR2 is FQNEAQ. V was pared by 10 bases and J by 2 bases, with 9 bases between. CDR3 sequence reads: CATSLTYEQYF. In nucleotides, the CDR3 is TGTGCCACAAGCTTAACCTACGAGCAGTACTTC.

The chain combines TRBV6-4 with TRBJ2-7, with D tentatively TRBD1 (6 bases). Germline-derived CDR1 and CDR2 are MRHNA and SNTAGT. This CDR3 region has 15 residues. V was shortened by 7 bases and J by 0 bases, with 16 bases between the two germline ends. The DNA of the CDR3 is TGTGCCAGCACAGCCCGGACAGATAGCTCCTACGAGCAGTACTTC. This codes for CASTARTDSSYEQYF.

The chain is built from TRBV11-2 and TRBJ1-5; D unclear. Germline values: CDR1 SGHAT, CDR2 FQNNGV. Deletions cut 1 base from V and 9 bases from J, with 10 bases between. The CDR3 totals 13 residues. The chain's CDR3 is CASSLGPSWPQHF. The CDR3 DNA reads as TGTGCCAGCAGCTTAGGGCCTTCGTGGCCCCAGCATTTT.

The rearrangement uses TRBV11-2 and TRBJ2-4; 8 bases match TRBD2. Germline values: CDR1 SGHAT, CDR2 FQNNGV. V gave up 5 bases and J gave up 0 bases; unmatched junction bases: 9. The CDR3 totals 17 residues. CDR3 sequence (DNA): TGTGCCAGCAGCCCCAACCCGGGACTAGAAGCCAAAAACATTCAGTACTTC. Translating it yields CASSPNPGLEAKNIQYF.

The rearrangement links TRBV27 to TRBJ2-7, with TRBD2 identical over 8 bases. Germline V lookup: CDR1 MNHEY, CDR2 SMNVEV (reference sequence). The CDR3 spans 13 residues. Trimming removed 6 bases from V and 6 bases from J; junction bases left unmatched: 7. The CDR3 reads CASSFRGGLEQYF. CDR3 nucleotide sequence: TGTGCCAGCAGCTTTCGGGGGGGGCTCGAGCAGTACTTC.

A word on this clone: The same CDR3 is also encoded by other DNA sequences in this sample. In DNA, the CDR3 is TGTGCCAGCAGCCCAGGGGGTGAGCAGTACTTC. Translated: CASSPGGEQYF. The chain joins TRBV7-2 to TRBJ2-7; 7 nucleotides line up with TRBD1. V lost 5 bases to trimming and J lost 7 bases; unmatched junction nucleotides: 2. CDR1 is SGHTA and CDR2 is FQGNSA in the germline V gene. CDR3 length: 11 amino acids.

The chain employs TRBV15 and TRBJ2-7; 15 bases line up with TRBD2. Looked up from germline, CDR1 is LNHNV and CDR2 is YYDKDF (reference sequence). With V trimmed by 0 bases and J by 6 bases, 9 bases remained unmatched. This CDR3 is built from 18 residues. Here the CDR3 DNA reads TGTGCCACCAGCAGAGATTACGAGGGACTAGCGGGAGGAACCGAGCAGTACTTC. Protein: CATSRDYEGLAGGTEQYF.